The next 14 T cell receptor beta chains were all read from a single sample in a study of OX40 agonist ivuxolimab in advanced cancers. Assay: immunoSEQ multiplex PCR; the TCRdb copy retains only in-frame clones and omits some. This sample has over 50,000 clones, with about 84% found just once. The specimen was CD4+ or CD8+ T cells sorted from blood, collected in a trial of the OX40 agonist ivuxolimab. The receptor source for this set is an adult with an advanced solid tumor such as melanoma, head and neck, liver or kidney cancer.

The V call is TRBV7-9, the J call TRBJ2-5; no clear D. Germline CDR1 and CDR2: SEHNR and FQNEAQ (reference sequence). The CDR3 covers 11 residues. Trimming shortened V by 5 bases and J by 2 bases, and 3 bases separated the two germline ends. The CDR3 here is CASSDQETQYF. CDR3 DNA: TGTGCCAGCAGCGATCAAGAGACCCAGTACTTC. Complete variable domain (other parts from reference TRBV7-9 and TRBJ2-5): DTGVSQNPRHKITKRGQNVTFRCDPISEHNRLYWYRQTLGQGPEFLTYFQNEAQLEKSRLLSDRFSAERPKGSFSTLEIQRTEQGDSAMYLCASSDQETQYFGPGTRLLVL.

The CDR3 DNA follows: TGTGCCAGCTCACCCGGAGCGGGGGGGACTAGCACAGATACGCAGTATTTT. As protein: CASSPGAGGTSTDTQYF. The chain employs TRBV18 and TRBJ2-3; TRBD2 matches 10 bases. J was trimmed by 0 bases and V by 3 bases; bases with no gene match: 6. CDR3 length: 17 residues. CDR1 and CDR2 from the germline V gene are KGHSH and LQKENI.

The CDR3 reads CASSVRTGVETQYF. CDR3 in DNA: TGCGCCAGCAGCGTGCGGACAGGGGTGGAAACCCAGTACTTC. V gene TRBV5-1 combines with J gene TRBJ2-5, with 9 bases that match TRBD1. V shed 4 bases, J shed 8 bases, and the junction held 9 bases outside the gene matches. This CDR3 contains 14 residues. In germline, CDR1 is SGHRS, CDR2 YFSETQ.

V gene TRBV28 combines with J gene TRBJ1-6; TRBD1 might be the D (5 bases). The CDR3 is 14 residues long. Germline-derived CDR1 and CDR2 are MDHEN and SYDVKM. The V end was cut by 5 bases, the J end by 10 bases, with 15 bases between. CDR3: CASSREGFGSPLHF. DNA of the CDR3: TGTGCCAGCAGTAGGGAGGGGTTTGGGTCACCCCTCCACTTT.

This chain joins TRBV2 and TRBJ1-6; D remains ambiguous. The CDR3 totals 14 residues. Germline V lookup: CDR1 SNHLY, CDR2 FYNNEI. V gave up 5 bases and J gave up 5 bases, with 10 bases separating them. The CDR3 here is CASSPQINNSPLHF. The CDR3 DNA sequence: TGTGCCAGCAGTCCCCAAATAAATAATTCACCCCTCCACTTT.

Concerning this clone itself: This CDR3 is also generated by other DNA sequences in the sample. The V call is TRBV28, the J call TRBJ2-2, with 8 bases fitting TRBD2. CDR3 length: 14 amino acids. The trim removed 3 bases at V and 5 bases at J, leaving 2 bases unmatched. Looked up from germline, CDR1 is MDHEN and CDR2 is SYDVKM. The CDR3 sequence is CASSFGGGTGELFF. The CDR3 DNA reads TGTGCCAGCAGTTTCGGGGGGGGGACCGGGGAGCTGTTTTTT.

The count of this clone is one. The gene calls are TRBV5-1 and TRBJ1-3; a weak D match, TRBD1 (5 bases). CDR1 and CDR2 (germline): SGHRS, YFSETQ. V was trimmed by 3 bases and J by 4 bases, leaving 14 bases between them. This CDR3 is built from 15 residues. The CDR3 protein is CASSWDPGAGNTIYF. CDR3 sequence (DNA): TGCGCCAGCAGCTGGGACCCGGGAGCGGGAAACACCATATATTTT.

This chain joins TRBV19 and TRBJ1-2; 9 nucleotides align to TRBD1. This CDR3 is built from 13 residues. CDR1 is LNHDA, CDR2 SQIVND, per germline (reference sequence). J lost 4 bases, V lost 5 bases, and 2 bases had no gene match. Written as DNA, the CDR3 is TGTGCCAGTAGTCCGGACAGGGGCTATGGCTACACCTTC. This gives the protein CASSPDRGYGYTF.

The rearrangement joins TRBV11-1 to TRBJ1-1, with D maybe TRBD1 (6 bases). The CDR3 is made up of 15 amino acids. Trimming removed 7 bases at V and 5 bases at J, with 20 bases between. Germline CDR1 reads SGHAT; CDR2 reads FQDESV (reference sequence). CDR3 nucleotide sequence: TGTGCCAGCACCGCGGGGACACGGCGGGCTACTGAAGCTTTCTTT. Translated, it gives CASTAGTRRATEAFF.

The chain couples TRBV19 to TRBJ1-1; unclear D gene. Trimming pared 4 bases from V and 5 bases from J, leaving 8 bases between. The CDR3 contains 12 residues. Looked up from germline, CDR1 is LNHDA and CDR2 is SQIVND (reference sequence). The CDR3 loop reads CASSSGWTEAFF. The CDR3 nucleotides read TGTGCCAGTAGTAGTGGGTGGACTGAAGCTTTCTTT.

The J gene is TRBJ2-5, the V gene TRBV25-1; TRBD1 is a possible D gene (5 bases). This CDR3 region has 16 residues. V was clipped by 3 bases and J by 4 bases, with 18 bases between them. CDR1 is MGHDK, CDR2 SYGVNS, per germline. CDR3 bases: TGTGCCAGCAGTGACACCTCGGGTCCTACAGGAGAGACCCAGTACTTC. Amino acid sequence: CASSDTSGPTGETQYF.

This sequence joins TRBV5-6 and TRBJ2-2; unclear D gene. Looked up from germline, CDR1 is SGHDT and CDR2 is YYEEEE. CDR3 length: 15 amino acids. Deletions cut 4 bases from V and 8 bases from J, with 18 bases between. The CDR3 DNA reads TGTGCCAGCAGCCCCGATCTTAACGCGTTAGGGGAGCTGTTTTTT. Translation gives CASSPDLNALGELFF.

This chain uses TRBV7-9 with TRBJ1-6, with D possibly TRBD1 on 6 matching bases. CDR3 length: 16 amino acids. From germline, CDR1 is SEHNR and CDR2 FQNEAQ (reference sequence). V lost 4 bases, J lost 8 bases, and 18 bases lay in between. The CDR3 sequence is CASSSQGGLSDSPLHF. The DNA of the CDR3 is TGTGCCAGCAGCTCCCAAGGGGGACTCTCCGATTCACCCCTCCACTTT.

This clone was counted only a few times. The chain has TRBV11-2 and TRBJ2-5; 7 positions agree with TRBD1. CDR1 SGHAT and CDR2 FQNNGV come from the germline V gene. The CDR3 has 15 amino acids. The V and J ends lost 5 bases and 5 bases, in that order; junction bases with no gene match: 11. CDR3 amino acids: CASSILTGNLETQYF. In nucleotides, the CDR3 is TGTGCCAGCAGCATTCTGACAGGGAACTTGGAGACCCAGTACTTC.